This is a list of T cell receptor beta chains from one sample in a study of cytomegalovirus exposure and HLA in healthy donors. This table comes from immunoSEQ multiplex PCR, and its TCRdb copy is limited to in-frame clones, with some not included. The sample contains around 150,000 clones, 80% of which appear only once. Sequenced: PBMCs. The origin of the receptors is a man aged 30 to 45 in good health and CMV-seronegative. The CDR3 runs from the conserved cysteine through the conserved F or W. D genes are given only for firm matches. Where a row states a size, it is once, few, many or the class of an expanded clone; other rows omit it.

J gene: TRBJ2-7; clone size: -; CDR3 length: 14; D gene: -; V gene: TRBV10-3; CDR3 protein: CAISAFWSSYEQYF; CDR3 DNA: TGTGCCATCAGTGCCTTTTGGAGCTCCTACGAGCAGTACTTC
J gene: TRBJ1-5; clone size: -; CDR3 length: 15; D gene: TRBD1; V gene: TRBV19; CDR3 protein: CASSIGGQGAQPQHF; CDR3 DNA: TGTGCCAGTAGTATAGGGGGACAGGGAGCTCAGCCCCAGCATTTT
J gene: TRBJ1-4; clone size: -; CDR3 length: 15; D gene: -; V gene: TRBV6-1; CDR3 protein: CASTAGTVLWGELFF; CDR3 DNA: TGTGCCAGCACCGCCGGGACTGTCCTGTGGGGTGAACTGTTTTTT
J gene: TRBJ2-1; clone size: -; CDR3 length: 14; D gene: -; V gene: TRBV5-6; CDR3 protein: CASSLQGSYNEQFF; CDR3 DNA: TGTGCCAGCAGCTTACAGGGTTCCTACAATGAGCAGTTCTTC
J gene: TRBJ2-5; clone size: -; CDR3 length: 13; D gene: TRBD1; V gene: TRBV11-3; CDR3 protein: CASSRTGQETQYF; CDR3 DNA: TGTGCCAGCAGCAGGACAGGCCAAGAGACCCAGTACTTC
J gene: TRBJ1-2; clone size: -; CDR3 length: 13; D gene: -; V gene: TRBV7-6; CDR3 protein: CASSYPGGYGYTF; CDR3 DNA: TGTGCCAGCAGCTACCCGGGAGGCTATGGCTACACCTTC
J gene: TRBJ2-7; clone size: -; CDR3 length: 15; D gene: TRBD2; V gene: TRBV28; CDR3 protein: CAGSKYRDYAYEQYF; CDR3 DNA: TGTGCCGGCTCAAAGTACCGGGACTATGCCTACGAGCAGTACTTC
J gene: TRBJ1-6; clone size: -; CDR3 length: 14; D gene: -; V gene: TRBV5-6; CDR3 protein: CASSFGRGNSPLHF; CDR3 DNA: TGTGCCAGCAGCTTTGGCAGGGGTAATTCACCCCTCCACTTT
J gene: TRBJ2-1; clone size: once; CDR3 length: 14; D gene: TRBD2; V gene: TRBV30; CDR3 protein: CACSRLAGSDEQFF; CDR3 DNA: TGTGCCTGTTCGCGACTAGCGGGAAGCGATGAGCAGTTCTTC
J gene: TRBJ1-1; clone size: -; CDR3 length: 14; D gene: TRBD1; V gene: TRBV18; CDR3 protein: CASSLTGTGAEAFF; CDR3 DNA: TGTGCCAGCTCACTCACCGGGACAGGCGCTGAAGCTTTCTTT